The 27 T cell receptor beta chains below all came from one sample that was sequenced in a study of Ad26.COV2.S vaccination and SARS-CoV-2 variants (dated by TCRdb to the early 2020s). The library was built by means of the immunoSEQ multiplex PCR assay. The table was pulled from immuneACCESS by TCRdb, which kept in-frame rearrangements only. Such tables lose some clones; where checked, under half of the loss comes from unresolved V genes, and the rest has no known cause. For this sample there are about 420,000 clones; 85% to 90% appear just once. 3.6% of the sample belongs to the ten largest clones. In light of the paper, this sample's treatment or condition label describes: 19 received Ad26.COV2.S at low or high dose, single or two shots; several received placebo; per-sample allocation not given. For vaccine and placebo recipients, the sequenced repertoires came from samples collected on day 63 after the first injection.

The sample was peripheral blood, taken in a trial of Ad26.COV2.S vaccine versus placebo. These receptors were obtained from a person between 18 and 65 years old who received the Ad26.COV2.S COVID-19 vaccine or a placebo.

This clone was seen a few times. CDR3 in DNA: TGTGCCAGCAGTTCCACCAAGGTGGGGAACACTGAAGCTTTCTTT. This encodes CASSSTKVGNTEAFF. The V call is TRBV6-6, the J call TRBJ1-1; D unresolved. V was cut by 4 bases and J by 1 base, with 13 bases left in between. Germline V gives CDR1 MNHNY, CDR2 SVGAGI (reference sequence). The CDR3 covers 15 residues.

The V and J genes are TRBV5-1 and TRBJ2-2; unclear D gene. CDR1 SGHRS and CDR2 YFSETQ come from the germline V gene. This CDR3 has 15 residues. Trimming shortened V by 1 base and J by 1 base, and 8 bases separated the two germline ends. The CDR3 protein is CASSLSRQNTGELFF. In DNA, the CDR3 is TGCGCCAGCAGCTTGTCCAGGCAGAACACCGGGGAGCTGTTTTTT.

V and J are TRBV9 and TRBJ1-2, with a tentative D call TRBD1 (5 bases). Germline CDR1 reads SGDLS; CDR2 reads YYNGEE. The V and J ends lost 7 bases and 8 bases respectively, with 12 bases between them. CDR3 size: 11 residues. This CDR3 reads CASEGHNGYTF. The CDR3 DNA reads TGTGCCAGCGAAGGACATAACGGCTACACCTTC.

The V gene is TRBV7-9, the J gene TRBJ2-5; D gene unclear. The ends were cut back, 3 bases at V and 7 bases at J, with 12 bases in the middle. CDR1 is SEHNR and CDR2 is FQNEAQ in the germline V gene (reference sequence). The CDR3 is 13 residues long. Here the CDR3 reads CASSFEGMMTQYF. DNA for the CDR3: TGTGCCAGCAGCTTCGAAGGGATGATGACCCAGTACTTC.

The chain combines TRBV5-1 with TRBJ1-1; no clear D gene. Germline-derived CDR1 and CDR2 are SGHRS and YFSETQ. This CDR3 region has 11 residues. Trimming removed 0 bases from V and 8 bases from J, with 5 bases in between. The CDR3 DNA is TGCGCCAGCAGCTTGGGTAGGGAAGCTTTCTTT. It translates to CASSLGREAFF.

V usage is TRBV6-2 or TRBV6-3 and J usage is TRBJ1-2; no definite D call. This CDR3 has 14 residues. Germline V CDR1 and CDR2: MNHEY, SVGEGT. V lost 0 bases to trimming and J lost 0 bases, with 5 bases between them. The CDR3: CASSYSGTNYGYTF. The CDR3 nucleotides read TGTGCCAGCAGTTACTCTGGTACTAACTATGGCTACACCTTC.

The chain links TRBV6-5 to TRBJ2-1, with 8 positions matching TRBD2. After removal of 4 bases from V and 8 bases from J, the junction contained 7 bases not matched to a gene. The CDR3 extends over 14 amino acids. Germline-derived CDR1 and CDR2 are MNHEY and SVGAGI. The CDR3 reads CASSFAGGTDEQFF. As DNA, the CDR3 is TGTGCCAGCAGTTTCGCGGGGGGAACCGATGAGCAGTTCTTC.

V gene TRBV5-6 combines with J gene TRBJ2-7, with a weak D call TRBD1 (5 bases). This CDR3 is built from 14 residues. The germline gives CDR1 SGHDT, CDR2 YYEEEE. The V end lost 0 bases, the J end lost 6 bases, and 13 bases lay between the germline ends. CDR3 protein: CASSLVREESEQYF. For the CDR3, the DNA is TGTGCCAGCAGCTTGGTCAGGGAAGAGTCCGAGCAGTACTTC.

The gene calls are TRBV4-3 and TRBJ2-7; perhaps TRBD2 as D (6 bases). V was pared by 0 bases and J by 6 bases, with 12 bases between. The V gene's germline CDR1 is LGHNA and CDR2 YSLEER. The CDR3 is made up of 14 amino acids. CDR3 nucleotide sequence: TGCGCCAGCAGCCAAGAGGAGGGTAGGGGCGAGCAGTACTTC. Translated, it gives CASSQEEGRGEQYF.

The rearrangement links TRBV9 to TRBJ2-7, with TRBD1 identical over 9 bases. In germline, CDR1 is SGDLS, CDR2 YYNGEE. J gave up 4 bases and V 3 bases, and 5 bases lay outside the gene matches. This CDR3 comprises 14 residues. The CDR3 spells CASSAWDRDYEQYF. The DNA of the CDR3 is TGTGCCAGCAGCGCCTGGGACAGGGATTACGAGCAGTACTTC. Complete variable domain (other parts from reference TRBV9 and TRBJ2-7): DSGVTQTPKHLITATGQRVTLRCSPRSGDLSVYWYQQSLDQGLQFLIQYYNGEERAKGNILERFSAQQFPDLHSELNLSSLELGDSALYFCASSAWDRDYEQYFGPGTRLTVT.

This clone was found once. CDR3 bases: TGTGCCAGCAGCTTATTCCTACCAGGTTCTGGCGGGGAGCTGTTTTTT. It codes for CASSLFLPGSGGELFF. The chain employs TRBV13 and TRBJ2-2, with D uncertain. This CDR3 is 16 amino acids long. Trimming pared 2 bases from V and 7 bases from J, leaving 17 bases between. The germline V gene encodes CDR1 PRHDT and CDR2 FYEKMQ (reference sequence). Looking up the rest from reference TRBV13 and TRBJ2-2 gives the full variable domain: AAGVIQSPRHLIKEKRETATLKCYPIPRHDTVYWYQQGPGQDPQFLISFYEKMQSDKGSIPDRFSAQQFSDYHSELNMSSLELGDSALYFCASSLFLPGSGGELFFGEGSRLTVL.

This chain connects TRBV5-1 to TRBJ2-1, with 7 positions matching TRBD2. CDR1 SGHRS and CDR2 YFSETQ come from the germline V gene. Trimming took 0 bases from V and 10 from J; bases not matched to a gene: 1. CDR3 length equals 12 residues. This CDR3 reads CASSLAGGEQFF. CDR3 nucleotide sequence: TGCGCCAGCAGCTTGGCCGGGGGGGAGCAGTTCTTC.

The J gene is TRBJ2-5, the V gene TRBV24-1; D uncertain. V lost 9 bases to trimming and J lost 5 bases, with 9 bases between them. The CDR3 is 11 residues long. Germline V CDR1 and CDR2: KGHDR, SFDVKD. CDR3 nucleotides: TGTGCCACCCCAGACGTCGAGACCCAGTACTTC. Translating it yields CATPDVETQYF.

The V and J genes are TRBV3-1 (or the pseudogene TRBV3-2) and TRBJ1-1, with D possibly matching TRBD1 (5 bases). The CDR3 extends over 14 amino acids. Germline V lookup: CDR1 LGHDT, CDR2 YNNKEL (reference sequence). Deletions cut 4 bases from V and 4 bases from J, with 13 bases between. The CDR3 spells CASSRQGSITEAFF. The CDR3 nucleotides read TGTGCCAGCAGCCGCCAGGGTTCCATCACTGAAGCTTTCTTT.

This chain connects TRBV18 to TRBJ2-7; D gene unclear. This CDR3 has 13 residues. V lost 1 base to trimming and J lost 2 bases, with 6 bases between them. Germline CDR1 reads KGHSH; CDR2 reads LQKENI. Here the CDR3 reads CASSPRQPYEQYF. DNA of the CDR3: TGTGCCAGCTCACCACGGCAACCCTACGAGCAGTACTTC.

This clone was counted between two and nine times. The chain links TRBV6-5 to TRBJ1-6; D is possibly TRBD1 (5 bases). V lost 8 bases and J lost 7, with 12 bases in between. Germline V gives CDR1 MNHEY, CDR2 SVGAGI. This CDR3 has 13 amino acids. The CDR3, as DNA: TGTGCCAGCTCCGGACACCGAAATTCACCCCTCCACTTT. Translated, it gives CASSGHRNSPLHF.

V is TRBV6-2 or TRBV6-3 and J is TRBJ2-7; D might be TRBD1 (5 bases). V was pared by 0 bases and J by 0 bases, with 6 bases between. Germline CDR1 MNHEY, CDR2 SVGEGT. The CDR3 contains 14 residues. The chain's CDR3 is CASSYSTDSYEQYF. CDR3 coding DNA: TGTGCCAGCAGTTACTCGACAGACTCCTACGAGCAGTACTTC.

The chain joins TRBV11-2 to TRBJ2-7; maybe TRBD1 (5 bases). Germline lookup yields CDR1 SGHAT and CDR2 FQNNGV. V lost 2 bases, J lost 0 bases, and 8 bases lay in between. The CDR3 has 14 residues. The CDR3 loop is CASSLRGHSYEQYF. The CDR3 bases are TGTGCCAGCAGCTTAAGGGGCCACTCCTACGAGCAGTACTTC.

This chain joins TRBV28 and TRBJ1-2; D gene unclear. CDR1 MDHEN and CDR2 SYDVKM come from the germline V gene. CDR3 length: 14 residues. V lost 6 bases, J lost 0 bases, and 11 bases lay in between. The CDR3: CASSATRANYGYTF. CDR3 nucleotide sequence: TGTGCCAGCAGCGCGACCCGAGCTAACTATGGCTACACCTTC.

The chain links TRBV7-9 to TRBJ2-5; maybe TRBD2 (6 bases). There are 13 residues in the CDR3. The V end lost 5 bases, the J end lost 4 bases, and 11 bases lay between the germline ends. CDR1 is SEHNR, CDR2 FQNEAQ, per germline (reference sequence). CDR3 amino acids: CASSPGVGETQYF. CDR3 nucleotide sequence: TGTGCCAGCAGCCCGGGAGTTGGAGAGACCCAGTACTTC.

This clone has only a few counts. The sample contains more than one DNA sequence encoding this CDR3. V usage is TRBV30 and J usage is TRBJ2-3; D not resolved. Germline V gene lookup returns CDR1 GTSNPN and CDR2 SVGIG (reference sequence). The CDR3 is made up of 12 amino acids. V was clipped by 5 bases and J by 0 bases, with 6 bases between them. The CDR3 is CAWSASTDTQYF. The CDR3 DNA is TGTGCCTGGTCCGCTAGCACAGATACGCAGTATTTT.

This chain connects TRBV28 to TRBJ1-4; TRBD1 agrees at 8 bases. The CDR3 spans 15 residues. Germline V gene lookup returns CDR1 MDHEN and CDR2 SYDVKM. V was clipped by 1 base and J by 8 bases; unmatched bases: 6. CDR3 bases: TGTGCCAGCAGTTTATCGCAGGGGGCGAGGGAAAAACTGTTTTTT. Residues: CASSLSQGAREKLFF. Full variable domain (rest looked up from reference TRBV28 and TRBJ1-4): DVKVTQSSRYLVKRTGEKVFLECVQDMDHENMFWYRQDPGLGLRLIYFSYDVKMKEKGDIPEGYSVSREKKERFSLILESASTNQTSMYLCASSLSQGAREKLFFGSGTQLSVL.

The chain couples TRBV30 to TRBJ1-5; possibly TRBD1 for D (5 bases). Germline V gene data show CDR1 as GTSNPN and CDR2 as SVGIG (reference sequence). The length of the CDR3 is 13 residues. With 3 bases removed from V and 5 bases from J, the gap between germline ends came to 11 bases. The CDR3 DNA reads as TGTGCCTGGAGCCGGACACGGGATCAGCCCCAGCATTTT. Its protein product is CAWSRTRDQPQHF.

The gene calls are TRBV18 and TRBJ1-5; weak D call: TRBD1 (5 bases). Trimming took 3 bases from V and 3 from J, leaving 15 bases between them. This CDR3 spans 16 amino acids. CDR1 is KGHSH, CDR2 LQKENI, per germline. The CDR3 region is CASSPGVGGSNQPQHF. The CDR3 DNA follows: TGTGCCAGCTCACCGGGGGTTGGAGGGTCCAATCAGCCCCAGCATTTT.

The rearrangement uses TRBV30 and TRBJ2-2, with D tentatively TRBD2 (5 bases). Trimming removed 5 bases from V and 2 bases from J, with 9 bases in between. CDR1 and CDR2 (germline): GTSNPN, SVGIG (reference sequence). This CDR3 is 13 amino acids long. CDR3 sequence (DNA): TGTGCCTGGCGCGGGTTTAACACCGGGGAGCTGTTTTTT. It translates to CAWRGFNTGELFF. Supplemented by reference TRBV30 and TRBJ2-2, the full variable domain reads SQTIHQWPATLVQPVGSPLSLECTVEGTSNPNLYWYRQAAGRGLQLLFYSVGIGQISSEVPQNLSASRPQDRQFILSSKKLLLSDSGFYLCAWRGFNTGELFFGEGSRLTVL.

This rearrangement joins TRBV6-5 to TRBJ1-2, with D perhaps matching TRBD1 (5 bases). Germline V gene sequence: CDR1 MNHEY, CDR2 SVGAGI. This CDR3 is 15 amino acids long. V lost 4 bases to trimming and J lost 5 bases, with 17 bases between them. The CDR3 loop reads CASSSSGTGLYGYTF. DNA for the CDR3: TGTGCCAGCAGTTCTTCCGGGACGGGACTTTATGGCTACACCTTC.

This clone showed up just once. The V and J genes are TRBV6-5 and TRBJ2-3; D uncertain. The CDR3 runs to 16 residues. V lost 0 bases to trimming and J lost 2 bases, with 12 bases between them. Per germline, CDR1 MNHEY and CDR2 SVGAGI. The CDR3 DNA reads as TGTGCCAGCAGTTACTCGAGGATTGAGCACACAGATACGCAGTATTTT. This gives the protein CASSYSRIEHTDTQYF.